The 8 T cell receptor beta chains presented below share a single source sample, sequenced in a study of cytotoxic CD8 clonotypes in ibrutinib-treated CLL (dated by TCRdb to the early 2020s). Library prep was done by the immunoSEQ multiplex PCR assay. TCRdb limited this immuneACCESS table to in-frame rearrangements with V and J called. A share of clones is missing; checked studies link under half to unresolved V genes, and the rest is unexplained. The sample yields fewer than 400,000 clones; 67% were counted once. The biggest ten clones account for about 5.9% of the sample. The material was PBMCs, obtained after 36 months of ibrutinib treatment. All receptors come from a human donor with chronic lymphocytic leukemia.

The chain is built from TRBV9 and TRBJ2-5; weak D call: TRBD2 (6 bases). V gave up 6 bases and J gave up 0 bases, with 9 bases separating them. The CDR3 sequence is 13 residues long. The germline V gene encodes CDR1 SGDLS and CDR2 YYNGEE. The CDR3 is CASKPGDQETQYF. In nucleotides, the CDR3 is TGTGCCAGCAAGCCGGGGGACCAAGAGACCCAGTACTTC. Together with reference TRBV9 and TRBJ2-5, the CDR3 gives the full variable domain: DSGVTQTPKHLITATGQRVTLRCSPRSGDLSVYWYQQSLDQGLQFLIQYYNGEERAKGNILERFSAQQFPDLHSELNLSSLELGDSALYFCASKPGDQETQYFGPGTRLLVL.

The CDR3 loop is CSGRQGHYEQYF. CDR3 DNA sequence: TGCAGCGGACGACAGGGGCACTACGAGCAGTACTTC. The V call is TRBV29-1, the J call TRBJ2-7; TRBD1 aligns across 8 bases. This CDR3 is built from 12 residues. Germline lookup yields CDR1 SQVTM and CDR2 ANQGSEA. Trimming at V came to 7 bases and at J to 3 bases, leaving 5 bases not matched to a gene.

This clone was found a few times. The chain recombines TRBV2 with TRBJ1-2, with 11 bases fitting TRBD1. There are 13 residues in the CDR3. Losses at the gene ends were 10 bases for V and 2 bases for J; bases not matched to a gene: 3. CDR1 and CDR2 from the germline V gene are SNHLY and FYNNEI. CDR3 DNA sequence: TGTGCCACAAGGACAGGGGGCAACTATGGCTACACCTTC. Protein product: CATRTGGNYGYTF.

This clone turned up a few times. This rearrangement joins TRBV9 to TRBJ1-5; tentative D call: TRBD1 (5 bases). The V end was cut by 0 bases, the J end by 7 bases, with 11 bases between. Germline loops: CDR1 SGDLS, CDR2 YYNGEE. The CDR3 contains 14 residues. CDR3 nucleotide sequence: TGTGCCAGCAGCGTAGGAATCAGGGACCAGCCCCAGCATTTT. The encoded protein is CASSVGIRDQPQHF.

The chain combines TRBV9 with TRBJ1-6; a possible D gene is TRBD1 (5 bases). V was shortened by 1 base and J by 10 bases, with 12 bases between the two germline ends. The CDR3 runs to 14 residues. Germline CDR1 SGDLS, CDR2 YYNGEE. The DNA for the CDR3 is TGTGCCAGCAGCGTATACGGGACGGGCTCACCCCTCCACTTT. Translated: CASSVYGTGSPLHF.

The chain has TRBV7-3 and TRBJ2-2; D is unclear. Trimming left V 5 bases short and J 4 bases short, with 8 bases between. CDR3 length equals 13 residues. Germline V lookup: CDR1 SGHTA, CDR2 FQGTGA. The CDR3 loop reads CASSRTRTGELFF. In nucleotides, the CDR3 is TGTGCCAGCAGCCGGACCCGCACCGGGGAGCTGTTTTTT.

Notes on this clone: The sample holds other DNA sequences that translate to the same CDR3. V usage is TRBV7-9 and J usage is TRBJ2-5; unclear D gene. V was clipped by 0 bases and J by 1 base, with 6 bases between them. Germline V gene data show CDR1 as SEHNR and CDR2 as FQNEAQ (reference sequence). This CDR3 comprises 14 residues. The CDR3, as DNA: TGTGCCAGCAGCTTAGCGCGTGGCCAAGAGACCCAGTACTTC. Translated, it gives CASSLARGQETQYF. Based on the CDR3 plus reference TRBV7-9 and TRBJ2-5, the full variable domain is DTGVSQNPRHKITKRGQNVTFRCDPISEHNRLYWYRQTLGQGPEFLTYFQNEAQLEKSRLLSDRFSAERPKGSFSTLEIQRTEQGDSAMYLCASSLARGQETQYFGPGTRLLVL.

This CDR3 reads CASSPKLAVSSYEQYF. CDR3 in DNA: TGTGCCAGCTCACCGAAACTAGCGGTTAGCTCCTACGAGCAGTACTTC. The chain employs TRBV18 and TRBJ2-7, with 8 positions matching TRBD2. The CDR3 is 16 amino acids. Trimming at V came to 3 bases and at J to 0 bases, leaving 7 bases not matched to a gene. Germline loops: CDR1 KGHSH, CDR2 LQKENI. The entire variable domain, with the rest obtained from reference TRBV18 and TRBJ2-7, is as follows: NAGVMQNPRHLVRRRGQEARLRCSPMKGHSHVYWYRQLPEEGLKFMVYLQKENIIDESGMPKERFSAEFPKEGPSILRIQQVVRGDSAAYFCASSPKLAVSSYEQYFGPGTRLTVT.